The sequence of this T cell receptor (beta chain) was determined in a study of cytomegalovirus exposure and HLA in healthy donors. Worth noting for this clone: Its specificity is not known.

Study results and caveats: Most subjects had HLA-A and HLA-B alleles reportedly predicted accurately by TCR beta sequences. Clonal expansion was found to be greater in HLA-associated TCR beta chains than in equally common others in a later analysis.

The CDR3 sequence is 16 residues long. V lost 4 bases to trimming and J lost 0 bases, with 15 bases between them. Germline V gene lookup returns CDR1 SGHTA and CDR2 FQGNSA. Use of 60 Vbeta and 13 Jbeta primers characterized the PCR. Sequencing was performed with immunoSEQ multiplex PCR; in TCRdb, only in-frame clones are kept and a portion is missing. The data hold 150,000 or so clones, with 70% to 85% observed a single time. This sequence was found in a man aged 25-45 years in good health and CMV-seronegative. The sequencing input was PBMCs. The gene calls are TRBV7-2 and TRBJ1-1; weak D call: TRBD1 (6 bases). The CDR3 DNA reads TGTGCCAGCAGCTCCCAACAGGGAGCGGTGAACACTGAAGCTTTCTTT. Its translation is CASSSQQGAVNTEAFF.